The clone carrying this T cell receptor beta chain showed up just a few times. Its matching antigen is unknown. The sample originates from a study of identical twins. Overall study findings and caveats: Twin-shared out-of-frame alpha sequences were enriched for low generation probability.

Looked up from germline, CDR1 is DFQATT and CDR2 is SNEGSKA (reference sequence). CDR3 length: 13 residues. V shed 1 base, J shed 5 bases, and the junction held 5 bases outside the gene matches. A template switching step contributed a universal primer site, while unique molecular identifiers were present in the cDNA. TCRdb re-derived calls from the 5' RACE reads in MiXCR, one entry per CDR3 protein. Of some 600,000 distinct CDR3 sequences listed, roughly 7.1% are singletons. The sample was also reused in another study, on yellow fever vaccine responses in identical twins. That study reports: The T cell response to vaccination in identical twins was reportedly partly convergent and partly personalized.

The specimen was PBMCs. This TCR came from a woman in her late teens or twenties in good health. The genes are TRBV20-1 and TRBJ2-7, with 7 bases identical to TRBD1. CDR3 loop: CSARGQGVNEQYF. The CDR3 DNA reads TGCAGTGCTAGAGGCCAGGGGGTCAACGAGCAGTACTTC.